The 12 T cell receptor beta chains below all came from one sample that was sequenced in a study of OX40 agonist ivuxolimab in advanced cancers. Produced via immunoSEQ multiplex PCR; TCRdb's table is partial and in-frame only. Here the sample spans 50,000 to 65,000 clones, around 90% being singletons. The specimen comprised CD4+ or CD8+ T cells sorted from blood, sampled in a trial of the OX40 agonist ivuxolimab. The receptors shown here come from an adult with an advanced solid tumor such as melanoma, head and neck, liver or kidney cancer.

This chain uses TRBV30 with TRBJ2-7, with 9 bases that match TRBD1. J lost 4 bases, V lost 3 bases, and 7 bases had no gene match. Germline V lookup: CDR1 GTSNPN, CDR2 SVGIG (reference sequence). This CDR3 comprises 14 residues. The CDR3 DNA is TGTGCCTGGAGGTCCACAGGGGGCCCGTACGAGCAGTACTTC. Encoded protein: CAWRSTGGPYEQYF. Looking up the rest from reference TRBV30 and TRBJ2-7 gives the full variable domain: SQTIHQWPATLVQPVGSPLSLECTVEGTSNPNLYWYRQAAGRGLQLLFYSVGIGQISSEVPQNLSASRPQDRQFILSSKKLLLSDSGFYLCAWRSTGGPYEQYFGPGTRLTVT.

This clone was seen a few times. This rearrangement joins TRBV11-3 to TRBJ2-3; D call uncertain. The V gene's germline CDR1 is SGHNT and CDR2 YENEEA. This CDR3 spans 13 amino acids. Trimming removed 7 bases from V and 1 base from J, with 9 bases in between. In DNA form, the CDR3 reads TGTGCCAGCATCGTTCCGGGCACAGATACGCAGTATTTT. It is translated as CASIVPGTDTQYF.

The V and J genes are TRBV19 and TRBJ2-3; perhaps D is TRBD1 or TRBD2 (5 bases each). CDR3 length equals 16 residues. Trimming removed 3 bases at V and 0 bases at J, with 13 bases between. Germline V CDR1 and CDR2: LNHDA, SQIVND (reference sequence). The CDR3 loop is CASSISVGVSTDTQYF. The CDR3, as DNA: TGTGCCAGTAGTATTTCTGTGGGGGTGAGCACAGATACGCAGTATTTT.

The chain recombines TRBV5-1 with TRBJ2-3; D unclear. V lost 4 bases to trimming and J lost 3 bases, with 9 bases between them. Per the germline V gene, CDR1 is SGHRS and CDR2 is YFSETQ. CDR3 size: 13 residues. This CDR3 reads CASSNSLTDTQYF. The DNA for the CDR3 is TGCGCCAGCAGCAACAGTTTGACAGATACGCAGTATTTT.

This clone was observed a few times. This chain links TRBV10-3 with TRBJ2-5; 7 nucleotides agree with TRBD1. Trimming removed 4 bases from V and 5 bases from J; junction bases left unmatched: 10. CDR1 and CDR2 (germline): ENHRY, SYGVKD. The CDR3 has 15 residues. The CDR3 DNA reads TGTGCCATCAGTGCCGAGACAGGGTCGTATGAGACCCAGTACTTC. It is translated as CAISAETGSYETQYF.

The rearrangement links TRBV11-3 to TRBJ1-5, with a possible D match to TRBD1 (5 bases). The V end was cut by 5 bases, the J end by 12 bases, with 23 bases between. This CDR3 spans 15 amino acids. CDR1 and CDR2 (germline): SGHNT, YENEEA. Written as DNA, the CDR3 is TGTGCCAGCAGCGGAGGAGATGGAAGGGACCGGGTCCAGCATTTT. It yields the protein CASSGGDGRDRVQHF.

The chain is built from TRBV5-6 and TRBJ2-1, with D possibly being TRBD1 (6 bases). V was pared by 0 bases and J by 8 bases, with 12 bases between. This CDR3 region has 14 residues. The germline V gene encodes CDR1 SGHDT and CDR2 YYEEEE. CDR3 bases: TGTGCCAGCAGCTTGGCCCTTAGGGGGTATGAGCAGTTCTTC. It yields the protein CASSLALRGYEQFF.

The chain uses TRBV11-2 and TRBJ2-3; D is unclear. V lost 3 bases and J 0 bases, leaving 22 bases between the germline ends. CDR1 and CDR2 from the germline V gene are SGHAT and FQNNGV. The CDR3 totals 19 residues. In DNA, the CDR3 is TGTGCCAGCAGCTTCTTCGAAGAGAGACCGTCAACTAGCACAGATACGCAGTATTTT. This sequence encodes CASSFFEERPSTSTDTQYF.

The chain uses TRBV9 and TRBJ2-2; D call uncertain. The CDR3 is 13 amino acids. The V gene lost 3 bases and the J gene lost 7 bases, with 10 bases spanning the gap. Per germline, CDR1 SGDLS and CDR2 YYNGEE. The CDR3 sequence: CASSEDPGGELFF. In nucleotides, the CDR3 is TGTGCCAGCAGCGAGGACCCTGGCGGGGAGCTGTTTTTT.

This chain connects TRBV12-5 to TRBJ1-5, with D perhaps TRBD1 (6 bases). CDR3 length equals 16 residues. The germline V and J ends were trimmed by 1 base and 0 bases, with 10 bases remaining between them. Per germline, CDR1 LGHNT and CDR2 FRNRAP. The CDR3 spells CASGLDLDSSNQPQHF. CDR3 nucleotides: TGTGCTAGTGGTTTGGATCTGGACAGTAGCAATCAGCCCCAGCATTTT.

V gene TRBV11-1 combines with J gene TRBJ2-7; maybe TRBD2 (6 bases). The length of the CDR3 is 13 residues. Germline CDR1 and CDR2: SGHAT and FQDESV (reference sequence). Trimming took 5 bases from V and 0 from J, leaving 8 bases between them. The CDR3 DNA is TGTGCCAGCAGCGGACTATCCTCCTACGAGCAGTACTTC. Its translation is CASSGLSSYEQYF. Filled out from reference TRBV11-1 and TRBJ2-7, the complete variable domain reads EAEVAQSPRYKITEKSQAVAFWCDPISGHATLYWYRQILGQGPELLVQFQDESVVDDSQLPKDRFSAERLKGVDSTLKIQPAELGDSAMYLCASSGLSSYEQYFGPGTRLTVT.

The chain joins TRBV28 to TRBJ2-7; no clear D. V was clipped by 5 bases and J by 3 bases, with 17 bases between them. The CDR3 has 15 amino acids. Per germline, CDR1 MDHEN and CDR2 SYDVKM. The CDR3 spells CASSPGAGSGYEQYF. The CDR3 bases are TGTGCCAGCAGTCCTGGTGCCGGGTCAGGCTACGAGCAGTACTTC.